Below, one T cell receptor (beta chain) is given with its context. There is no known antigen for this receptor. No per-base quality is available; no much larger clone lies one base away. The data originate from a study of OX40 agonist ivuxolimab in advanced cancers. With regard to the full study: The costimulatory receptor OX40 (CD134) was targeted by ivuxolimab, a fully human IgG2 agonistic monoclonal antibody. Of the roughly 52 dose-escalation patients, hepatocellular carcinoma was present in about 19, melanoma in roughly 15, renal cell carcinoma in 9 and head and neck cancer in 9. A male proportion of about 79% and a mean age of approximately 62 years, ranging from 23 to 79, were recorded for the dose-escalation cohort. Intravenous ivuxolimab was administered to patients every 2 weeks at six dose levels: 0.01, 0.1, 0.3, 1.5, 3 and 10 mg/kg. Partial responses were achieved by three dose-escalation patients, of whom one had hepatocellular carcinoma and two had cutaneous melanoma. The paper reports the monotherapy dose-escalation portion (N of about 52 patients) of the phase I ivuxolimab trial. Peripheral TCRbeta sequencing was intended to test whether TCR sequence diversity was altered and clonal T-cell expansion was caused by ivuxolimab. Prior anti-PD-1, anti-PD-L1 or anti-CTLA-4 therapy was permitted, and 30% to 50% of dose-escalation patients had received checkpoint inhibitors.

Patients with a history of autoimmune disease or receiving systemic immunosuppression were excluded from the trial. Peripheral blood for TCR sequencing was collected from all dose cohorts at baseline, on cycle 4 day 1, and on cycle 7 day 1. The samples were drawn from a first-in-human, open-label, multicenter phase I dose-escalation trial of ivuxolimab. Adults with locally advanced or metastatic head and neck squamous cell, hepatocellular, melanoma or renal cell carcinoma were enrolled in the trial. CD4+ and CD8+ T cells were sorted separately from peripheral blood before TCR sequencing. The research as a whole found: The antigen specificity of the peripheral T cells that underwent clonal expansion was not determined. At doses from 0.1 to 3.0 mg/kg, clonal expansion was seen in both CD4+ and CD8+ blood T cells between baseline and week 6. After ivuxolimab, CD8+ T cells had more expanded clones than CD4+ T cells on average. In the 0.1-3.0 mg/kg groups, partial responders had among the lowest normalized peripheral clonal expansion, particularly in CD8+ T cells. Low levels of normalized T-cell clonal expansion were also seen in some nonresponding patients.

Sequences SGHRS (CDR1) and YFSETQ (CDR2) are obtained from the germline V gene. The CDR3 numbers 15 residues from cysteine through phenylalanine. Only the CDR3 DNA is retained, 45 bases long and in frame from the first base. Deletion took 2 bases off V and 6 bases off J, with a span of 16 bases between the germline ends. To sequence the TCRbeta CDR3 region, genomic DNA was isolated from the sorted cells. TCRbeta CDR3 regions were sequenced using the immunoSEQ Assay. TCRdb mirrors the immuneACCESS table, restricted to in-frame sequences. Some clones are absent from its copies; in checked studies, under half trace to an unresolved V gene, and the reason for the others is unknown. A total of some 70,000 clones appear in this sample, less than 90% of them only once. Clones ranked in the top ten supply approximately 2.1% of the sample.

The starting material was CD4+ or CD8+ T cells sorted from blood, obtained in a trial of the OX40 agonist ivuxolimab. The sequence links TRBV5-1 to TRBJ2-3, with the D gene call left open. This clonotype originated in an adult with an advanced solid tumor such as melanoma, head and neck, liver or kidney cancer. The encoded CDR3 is CASSLTPLKADTQYF. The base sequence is TGCGCCAGCAGCTTAACACCCCTCAAAGCCGATACGCAGTATTTT. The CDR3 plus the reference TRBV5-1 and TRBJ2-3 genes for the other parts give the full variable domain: KAGVTQTPRYLIKTRGQQVTLSCSPISGHRSVSWYQQTPGQGLQFLFEYFSETQRNKGNFPGRFSGRQFSNSRSEMNVSTLELGDSALYLCASSLTPLKADTQYFGPGTRLTVL.